These 5 T cell receptor beta chains were sequenced from one sample in a study of human T cells and chemical hapten exposure. Time point in this sample: patch test 1, 2 weeks after DPC sensitization. Treatment meaning: therapeutic diphenylcyclopropenone sensitization with weekly scalp DPC. TCRdb independently ran MiXCR on the RACE reads; one entry per CDR3 protein. Of fewer than 500,000 distinct CDR3 sequences listed, approximately 5.1% are singletons. This specimen consisted of whole blood, obtained in connection with sensitization to the hapten diphenylcyclopropenone (DPC). Receptors were obtained from a woman in her 50s with alopecia areata. Some clones in this sample may be carry-over from other donors' samples.

The rearrangement joins TRBV7-2 to TRBJ2-7; a possible D gene is TRBD2 (5 bases). CDR3 size: 15 residues. Germline loops: CDR1 SGHTA, CDR2 FQGNSA. V was shortened by 1 base and J by 1 base, with 11 bases between the two germline ends. The CDR3: CASSLVVTGSYEQYF. DNA of the CDR3: TGTGCCAGCAGCTTAGTGGTGACGGGGTCCTACGAGCAGTACTTC.

This clonotype was detected many times. The gene calls are TRBV24-1 and TRBJ2-1; D remains ambiguous. The CDR3 is 14 amino acids. The germline gives CDR1 KGHDR, CDR2 SFDVKD. With 3 bases removed from V and 4 bases from J, the gap between germline ends came to 9 bases. This chain's CDR3 is CATSDGPEYNEQFF. The CDR3, as DNA: TGTGCCACCAGTGATGGGCCAGAATACAATGAGCAGTTCTTC.

This clonotype appeared many times. The genes are TRBV4-2 and TRBJ2-2; maybe TRBD2 (5 bases). The V gene lost 1 base and the J gene lost 1 base, with 13 bases spanning the gap. Per germline, CDR1 LGHNA and CDR2 YNFKEQ. This CDR3 is built from 17 residues. CDR3 amino acids: CASSQAVAPLNTGELFF. The CDR3 coding sequence is TGTGCCAGCAGCCAAGCGGTAGCGCCCTTGAACACCGGGGAGCTGTTTTTT.

This clonotype has only a few counts. The chain is built from TRBV28 and TRBJ2-1; 7 bases align to TRBD2. The germline V gene encodes CDR1 MDHEN and CDR2 SYDVKM. This CDR3 is 15 amino acids long. Losses at the gene ends were 6 bases for V and 9 bases for J; bases not matched to a gene: 14. CDR3 loop: CASSWGGGLHSEQFF. The CDR3 DNA reads TGTGCCAGCAGCTGGGGGGGAGGGCTTCACAGTGAGCAGTTCTTC. The whole variable domain, remainder taken from reference TRBV28 and TRBJ2-1, is DVKVTQSSRYLVKRTGEKVFLECVQDMDHENMFWYRQDPGLGLRLIYFSYDVKMKEKGDIPEGYSVSREKKERFSLILESASTNQTSMYLCASSWGGGLHSEQFFGPGTRLTVL.

This clonotype was detected ten times or more. The rearrangement uses TRBV6-6 and TRBJ2-3; TRBD2 matches 7 bases. The CDR3 has 16 amino acids. The junction had 9 bases not matched to a gene; V was cut back by 4 bases and J by 2 bases. Germline CDR1 reads MNHNY; CDR2 reads SVGAGI (reference sequence). CDR3 nucleotides: TGTGCCAGCAGTTTATTAGCGGGCGGATCCACAGATACGCAGTATTTT. This codes for CASSLLAGGSTDTQYF.